Reported below is one TCR beta chain. The antigen is undetermined. Whole-study results and caveats: The TCR gene usage of tumor memory CD4+ T cells clustered together with blood and lymph node memory CD4+ cells and with lymph node naive CD4+ cells. Tumor Treg TCRs overlapped most with tumor naive CD4+ cells.

Each CDR3 protein gets one entry after TCRdb re-called the 5' RACE reads with MiXCR. Of tens of thousands of distinct CDR3 sequences listed, roughly a sixth are singletons. The V gene lost 7 bases and the J gene lost 2 bases, with 14 bases spanning the gap. The CDR3 is 14 residues long. Purified naive CD4+ T cells were depleted of CD25+ Tregs. The chain carries TRBV12-3 or TRBV12-4 and TRBJ1-2; possible D gene TRBD1, 6 bases. Input material: naive CD4+ T cells sorted from blood. Noted subset: naive CD4+ T cells, CD4+CD45RA+CD25-. The TCR was taken from a female donor with breast cancer. The CDR3 DNA is TGTGCCAGCACAAATCCCGGACAGAACTATGGCTACACCTTC. Its protein product is CASTNPGQNYGYTF.